These T cell receptor beta chains were read from a single sample in a study of T-cell memory formation after mild COVID-19. TCRdb reprocessed the 5' RACE reads with MiXCR, giving one entry per CDR3 protein. Of about 110,000 distinct CDR3 sequences in the sample, over 15% were seen once. The sequenced material came from PBMCs or a T cell subset sorted from them (not recorded which). The source is a man younger than 30 who had mild COVID-19 (a few samples of this study predate the infection). Cell type and time point are not known. CDR3s include the opening cysteine and the closing phenylalanine or tryptophan. D genes are given only for firm matches. Only some rows state a clone size, as once, few, many or a class for expanded clones.

clone size: few
V gene: TRBV24-1
J gene: TRBJ2-5
D gene: .
CDR3 DNA: TGTGCCACCAGTGATGGGGCAGTTAGGGAGACCCAGTACTTC
CDR3 protein: CATSDGAVRETQYF

clone size: .
V gene: TRBV5-6
J gene: TRBJ2-5
D gene: .
CDR3 DNA: TGTGCCAGCAGCTTACCGGGGGGCCATGGCCAAGAGACCCAGTACTTC
CDR3 protein: CASSLPGGHGQETQYF

clone size: few
V gene: TRBV2
J gene: TRBJ1-5
D gene: .
CDR3 DNA: TGTGCCAGCAGTGGAACCGATCCCTATCAGCCCCAGCATTTT
CDR3 protein: CASSGTDPYQPQHF

clone size: few
V gene: TRBV5-1
J gene: TRBJ2-3
D gene: TRBD2
CDR3 DNA: TGCGCCAGCATCGAGGGATCTAGCGGGGTACATACGCAGTATTTT
CDR3 protein: CASIEGSSGVHTQYF

clone size: few
V gene: TRBV6-6
J gene: TRBJ2-5
D gene: .
CDR3 DNA: TGTGCCAGCAGTTACTCAGGTCAAGAGACCCAGTACTTC
CDR3 protein: CASSYSGQETQYF

clone size: .
V gene: TRBV6-5
J gene: TRBJ2-2
D gene: .
CDR3 DNA: TGTGCCAGCAGCCTTCCCCGCGGGGGCCCCGGGGAGCTGTTTTTT
CDR3 protein: CASSLPRGGPGELFF

clone size: few
V gene: TRBV6-2/TRBV6-3
J gene: TRBJ2-1
D gene: .
CDR3 DNA: TGTGCCAGCAGTTCGGGGGTGGAGCAGTTCTTC
CDR3 protein: CASSSGVEQFF

clone size: .
V gene: TRBV7-9
J gene: TRBJ1-2
D gene: TRBD1
CDR3 DNA: TGTGCCAGCAGACCTTACAGGGGGCGCGACTATGGCTACACCTTC
CDR3 protein: CASRPYRGRDYGYTF

clone size: .
V gene: TRBV3-1
J gene: TRBJ2-7
D gene: .
CDR3 DNA: TGTGCCAGCAGCCGGGTCGGGGTAAACGAGCAGTACTTC
CDR3 protein: CASSRVGVNEQYF

clone size: .
V gene: TRBV7-3
J gene: TRBJ2-1
D gene: .
CDR3 DNA: TGTGCCAGCAGCCCCCGGTCAGGGGGGAATGAGCAGTTCTTC
CDR3 protein: CASSPRSGGNEQFF

clone size: .
V gene: TRBV7-9
J gene: TRBJ2-3
D gene: TRBD2
CDR3 DNA: TGTGCCAGCAGCTCGGGACTAGCGGGGGGATACGGGGATACGCAGTATTTT
CDR3 protein: CASSSGLAGGYGDTQYF

clone size: few
V gene: TRBV4-1
J gene: TRBJ2-3
D gene: TRBD2
CDR3 DNA: TGCGCCAGCAGCTCTAGCGGGCAACCCACAGATACGCAGTATTTT
CDR3 protein: CASSSSGQPTDTQYF

clone size: few
V gene: TRBV9
J gene: TRBJ2-1
D gene: .
CDR3 DNA: TGTGCCAGCAGTCCAAGAACTAGCTCTGAGCAGTTCTTC
CDR3 protein: CASSPRTSSEQFF

clone size: few
V gene: TRBV5-4
J gene: TRBJ1-1
D gene: .
CDR3 DNA: TGTGCCAGCAGCTTGGGCCGGGACCGAAACGTCGGAGCTTTCTTT
CDR3 protein: CASSLGRDRNVGAFF

clone size: few
V gene: TRBV9
J gene: TRBJ2-3
D gene: TRBD2
CDR3 DNA: TGTGCCAGCAGCAGAGGACTAGCGGGGGCAGATACGCAGTATTTT
CDR3 protein: CASSRGLAGADTQYF

clone size: .
V gene: TRBV28
J gene: TRBJ1-2
D gene: TRBD1
CDR3 DNA: TGTGCCAGCAGTACAGGGGCGGGTGGCTACACCTTC
CDR3 protein: CASSTGAGGYTF

clone size: .
V gene: TRBV6-5
J gene: TRBJ2-3
D gene: TRBD1
CDR3 DNA: TGTGCCAGCCTGGACCCTGGGACAGATGCGCAGTATTTT
CDR3 protein: CASLDPGTDAQYF

clone size: .
V gene: TRBV5-6
J gene: TRBJ2-3
D gene: .
CDR3 DNA: TGTGCCAGCAGCTTGGCAGAGCAGACGCAGTATTTT
CDR3 protein: CASSLAEQTQYF

clone size: few
V gene: TRBV20-1
J gene: TRBJ2-2
D gene: .
CDR3 DNA: TGCAGTGCTAGAGCAGGGGGAGGGCAATCCGGGGAGCTGTTTTTT
CDR3 protein: CSARAGGGQSGELFF

clone size: few
V gene: TRBV7-2
J gene: TRBJ2-5
D gene: .
CDR3 DNA: TGTGCCAGCAGCCGGAGCGGCAGGACAAACCAAGAGACCCAGTACTTC
CDR3 protein: CASSRSGRTNQETQYF

clone size: .
V gene: TRBV12-3/TRBV12-4
J gene: TRBJ1-2
D gene: .
CDR3 DNA: TGTGCCAGCACCTTAGACAGGAACTATGGCTACACCTTC
CDR3 protein: CASTLDRNYGYTF

clone size: few
V gene: TRBV11-2
J gene: TRBJ2-1
D gene: .
CDR3 DNA: TGTGCCAGCAGCAAAGAATACAATGAGCAGTTCTTC
CDR3 protein: CASSKEYNEQFF

clone size: .
V gene: TRBV6-1
J gene: TRBJ2-6
D gene: .
CDR3 DNA: TGTGCCAGCAGTGAAGCCCCGACAGGCATAAGCTCTGGGGCCAACGTCCTGACTTTC
CDR3 protein: CASSEAPTGISSGANVLTF

clone size: few
V gene: TRBV4-3
J gene: TRBJ1-1
D gene: TRBD1
CDR3 DNA: TGCGCCAGCAGCCAAGACCCTCAGGGGGCGAACACTGAAGCTTTCTTT
CDR3 protein: CASSQDPQGANTEAFF

clone size: .
V gene: TRBV7-2
J gene: TRBJ2-2
D gene: .
CDR3 DNA: TGTGCCAGCAGCTTAGCCGGGGCCACCGGGGAGCTGTTTTTT
CDR3 protein: CASSLAGATGELFF

clone size: once
V gene: TRBV2
J gene: TRBJ2-7
D gene: .
CDR3 DNA: TGTGCCAGTATTTACTCCTACGAGCAGTACTTC
CDR3 protein: CASIYSYEQYF

clone size: .
V gene: TRBV20-1
J gene: TRBJ2-1
D gene: TRBD2
CDR3 DNA: TGCAGTGCTAGGAACCGGGGGACTAGGAGGTTCAATGAGCAGTTCTTC
CDR3 protein: CSARNRGTRRFNEQFF

clone size: .
V gene: TRBV12-3/TRBV12-4
J gene: TRBJ1-4
D gene: TRBD1
CDR3 DNA: TGTGCCAGCACCGTAGGACAGGGCGGAGAAAAACTGTTTTTT
CDR3 protein: CASTVGQGGEKLFF

clone size: few
V gene: TRBV5-1
J gene: TRBJ2-3
D gene: TRBD2
CDR3 DNA: TGCGCCAGCAGCTTAAGGAGTCTAGCGGGGATCACAGATACGCAGTATTTT
CDR3 protein: CASSLRSLAGITDTQYF

clone size: few
V gene: TRBV4-1
J gene: TRBJ2-3
D gene: .
CDR3 DNA: TGCGCCAGCAGCCAAGAGGGCAGCCCTAGCACAGATACGCAGTATTTT
CDR3 protein: CASSQEGSPSTDTQYF

clone size: .
V gene: TRBV5-1
J gene: TRBJ1-1
D gene: .
CDR3 DNA: TGCGCCAGCAGCCCGTGGCTTCGTCCCGAAGCTTTCTTT
CDR3 protein: CASSPWLRPEAFF

clone size: few
V gene: TRBV6-5
J gene: TRBJ1-5
D gene: TRBD1
CDR3 DNA: TGTGCCAGCAGTTCAAGGACAGGACAAGGGGGTCAGCCCCAGCATTTT
CDR3 protein: CASSSRTGQGGQPQHF